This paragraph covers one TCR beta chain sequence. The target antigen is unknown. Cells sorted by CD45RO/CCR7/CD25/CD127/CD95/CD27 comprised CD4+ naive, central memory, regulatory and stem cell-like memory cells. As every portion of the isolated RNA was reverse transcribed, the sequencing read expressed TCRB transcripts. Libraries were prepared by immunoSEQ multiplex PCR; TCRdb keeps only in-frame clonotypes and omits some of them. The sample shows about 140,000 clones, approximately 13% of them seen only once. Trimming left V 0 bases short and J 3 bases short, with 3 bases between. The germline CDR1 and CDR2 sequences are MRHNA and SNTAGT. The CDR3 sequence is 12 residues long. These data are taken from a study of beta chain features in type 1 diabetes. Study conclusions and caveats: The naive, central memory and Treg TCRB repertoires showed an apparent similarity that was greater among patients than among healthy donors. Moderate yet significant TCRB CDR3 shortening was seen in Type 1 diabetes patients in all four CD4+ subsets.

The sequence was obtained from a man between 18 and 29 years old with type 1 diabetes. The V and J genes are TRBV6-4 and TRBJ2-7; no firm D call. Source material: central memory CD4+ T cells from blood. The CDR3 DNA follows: TGTGCCAGCAGTGACTCCGACTACGAGCAGTACTTC. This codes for CASSDSDYEQYF.